This is a list of T cell receptor beta chains from one sample in a study of technical replicates of blood from a few donors. Sequenced by immunoSEQ multiplex PCR; TCRdb stores in-frame clones only, minus some. The sample carries about 76,000 clones, roughly 85% recorded once. What was sequenced was PBMCs. The receptors originated from a human donor in good health. Some clones in this sample may be carry-over from other donors' samples. The CDR3 runs from the conserved cysteine through the conserved F or W. D genes are given only for firm matches. Clone size appears in some rows only: once, few, many, or a class for an expanded clone.

D gene	V gene	J gene	clone size	CDR3 DNA	CDR3 protein
TRBD2	TRBV4-1	TRBJ2-7	once	TGCGCCAGCAGCCAAACTAGCGGGGGATTCGAGCAGTACTTC	CASSQTSGGFEQYF
TRBD1	TRBV19	TRBJ2-3	-	TGTGCCAGTAGTATAGTGAAGGGGGCGGATACGCAGTATTTT	CASSIVKGADTQYF
-	TRBV28	TRBJ2-5	-	TGTGCCAGCAGTTTTTCGTACGGAGAGACCCAGTACTTC	CASSFSYGETQYF
TRBD2	TRBV30	TRBJ2-6	-	TGTGCCGGGGGACTAGCGCCGAGCTCTGGGGCCAACGTCCTGACTTTC	CAGGLAPSSGANVLTF
TRBD2	TRBV6-6	TRBJ2-1	-	TGTGCCAGCAGCCCTCCCGGACTAGCGGGGAATGAGCAGTTCTTC	CASSPPGLAGNEQFF
-	TRBV6-5	TRBJ1-1	few	TGTGCCAGCAGCCGCTTGGGGGGGGGCACTGAAGCTTTCTTT	CASSRLGGGTEAFF
-	TRBV15	TRBJ2-7	-	TGTGCCACCAGCAGAGACTTACCACCCTCGACTGGAAGCTCCTACGAGCAGTACTTC	CATSRDLPPSTGSSYEQYF
TRBD1	TRBV6-5	TRBJ2-2	-	TGTGCCAGCAGCGGACAGGAAAACACCGGGGAGCTGTTTTTT	CASSGQENTGELFF
TRBD2	TRBV10-3	TRBJ2-1	-	TGTGCCATCAGTGAGATGGTTAGGACTAGCGGGAGTGGGGAGCAGTTCTTC	CAISEMVRTSGSGEQFF
TRBD1	TRBV29-1	TRBJ1-1	few	TGCAGCGCATATCCCAGGGGGGCGAGGACTGAAGCTTTCTTT	CSAYPRGARTEAFF
-	TRBV6-6	TRBJ1-5	-	TGTGCCAGCAGTGGGGCGGGGTCCCAGCATTTT	CASSGAGSQHF
TRBD2	TRBV18	TRBJ2-1	-	TGTGCCAGCTCACAAACTAGCGGGGGCTACAATGAGCAGTTCTTC	CASSQTSGGYNEQFF
TRBD1	TRBV6-5	TRBJ1-6	-	TGTGCCAGCAGTCGGGGACAGAACAATTCACCCCTCCACTTT	CASSRGQNNSPLHF
TRBD1	TRBV12-5	TRBJ1-6	-	TGTGCTAGTGGAACAGGGGAAGCCAATTCACCCCTCCACTTT	CASGTGEANSPLHF
TRBD1	TRBV5-6	TRBJ2-7	-	TGTGCCAGCAGCTTGGGGGATCGGAACAGGGGCTACGAGCAGTACTTC	CASSLGDRNRGYEQYF
TRBD1	TRBV6-1	TRBJ2-1	-	TGTGCCAGCAGTGGACAGGGGCCGAGCTCCTACAATGAGCAGTTCTTC	CASSGQGPSSYNEQFF
-	TRBV2	TRBJ1-1	-	TGTGCCAGCAGTGTCAGGCCCCCCACGAACACTGAAGCTTTCTTT	CASSVRPPTNTEAFF
TRBD2	TRBV7-2	TRBJ2-3	-	TGTGCCAGCAGCTTAGTAGCGGGGGCCTACACAGATACGCAGTATTTT	CASSLVAGAYTDTQYF
-	TRBV19	TRBJ1-5	-	TGTGCCAGTAGTATTTTGGGGCAGGGTCAGCCCCAGCATTTT	CASSILGQGQPQHF
-	TRBV18	TRBJ1-4	-	TGTGCCAGCTCCCCGGGGGTGGATGAAAAACTGTTTTTT	CASSPGVDEKLFF
TRBD2	TRBV30	TRBJ2-2	once	TGTGCCTGGAGTGTACAAGCTAGCGGTAATGGGGAGCTGTTTTTT	CAWSVQASGNGELFF
TRBD1	TRBV7-9	TRBJ2-1	-	TGTGCCAGCAGCTGGAACAGGGGGCACGAGCAGTTCTTC	CASSWNRGHEQFF
TRBD2	TRBV5-1	TRBJ2-5	-	TGCGCCAGCAGCTGGAGGACTAGTGGAGAGACCCAGTACTTC	CASSWRTSGETQYF
-	TRBV19	TRBJ2-6	-	TGTGCCAGTAGTATACAAGCGGGCCTCTCTGGGGCCAACGTCCTGACTTTC	CASSIQAGLSGANVLTF
TRBD2	TRBV29-1	TRBJ2-1	few	TGCAGCGTTGTGGGTACGGGGGGGTCCTACAATGAGCAGTTCTTC	CSVVGTGGSYNEQFF
TRBD1	TRBV9	TRBJ2-5	-	TGTGCCAGCAGCGTAGGGGCAGCCCAGGGGGCCCAGTACTTC	CASSVGAAQGAQYF
-	TRBV5-4	TRBJ1-6	-	TGTGCCAGCAGCTCCGGCGGGGGGACGACCTATAATTCACCCCTCCACTTT	CASSSGGGTTYNSPLHF
-	TRBV7-2	TRBJ2-7	-	TGTGCCAGCAGCTTAGAGGGGTTCTCCTACGAGCAGTACTTC	CASSLEGFSYEQYF
-	TRBV7-2	TRBJ1-2	-	TGTGCCAGCAGCTCGAACAGGAGAAGGGACTATGGCTACACCTTC	CASSSNRRRDYGYTF
TRBD1	TRBV6-1	TRBJ1-3	-	TGTGCCAGCAGTGAAGCCTCAGGGGGCTTCGGAAACACCATATATTTT	CASSEASGGFGNTIYF
-	TRBV5-4	TRBJ2-1	-	TGTGCCAGCAGCTTGGGCGAAAAGGACAATCCGTTCTTC	CASSLGEKDNPFF
TRBD1	TRBV7-8	TRBJ2-7	-	TGTGCCAGCAGTTACCGGGACAGGGCCTACGAGCAGTACTTC	CASSYRDRAYEQYF
TRBD2	TRBV15	TRBJ2-7	-	TGTGCCACCAGCAGGGCCGGGACTAGCGGGAGCTACGAGCAGTACTTC	CATSRAGTSGSYEQYF
-	TRBV11-2	TRBJ2-1	-	TGTGCCAGCAGCTTAGTACGGGGGGCCTGGAATGAGCAGTTCTTC	CASSLVRGAWNEQFF
TRBD1	TRBV29-1	TRBJ1-2	-	TGCAGCGTTGGTGACAGGGGGGGCTACACCTTC	CSVGDRGGYTF
-	TRBV4-3	TRBJ1-1	-	TGCGCCAGCAGCCAAGAAAAACAGAGGAACACTGAAGCTTTCTTT	CASSQEKQRNTEAFF
-	TRBV15	TRBJ1-3	-	TGTGCCACCAGCAGAGATCGCCAGGACTCTGGAAACACCATATATTTT	CATSRDRQDSGNTIYF
-	TRBV23-1	TRBJ2-2	-	TGCGCCAGCAGTCAACAACAGGGAAGGGCCGGGGAGCTGTTTTTT	CASSQQQGRAGELFF
TRBD1	TRBV4-1	TRBJ1-2	once	TGCGCCAGCAGCCAAGCGACAGGGACGGGCTTCTACACCTTC	CASSQATGTGFYTF
-	TRBV6-6	TRBJ1-2	-	TGTGCCAGCAGTTGGGGCGGGGCTGGCTACACCTTC	CASSWGGAGYTF
-	TRBV19	TRBJ2-7	-	TGTGCCAGTAGTCAGGTAGGGGAAGTGCAGTACTTC	CASSQVGEVQYF
-	TRBV18	TRBJ1-1	-	TGTGCCAGCTCACCTGGGACACAGAACACTGAAGCTTTCTTT	CASSPGTQNTEAFF
TRBD2	TRBV5-4	TRBJ2-3	-	TGTGCCAGCAGCGTTACTAGCGGGGCCACAGATACGCAGTATTTT	CASSVTSGATDTQYF
-	TRBV5-6	TRBJ2-7	-	TGTGCCAGCAGCTTGGTTCGAGGGAGCGAGAAGGAGTCGGGGCAGTACTTC	CASSLVRGSEKESGQYF
-	TRBV6-5	TRBJ2-7	-	TGTGCCAGCATTCAGGCAGCCCCCTACGAGCAGTACTTC	CASIQAAPYEQYF
TRBD1	TRBV18	TRBJ1-3	-	TGTGCCAGCTCACCATCATTCATAGGGGGCAGCTCTGGAAACACCATATATTTT	CASSPSFIGGSSGNTIYF
TRBD2	TRBV2	TRBJ2-1	-	TGTGCCAGCAGCCTGACTAGCGGGGGTTGGAATGAGCAGTTCTTC	CASSLTSGGWNEQFF
-	TRBV2	TRBJ2-1	-	TGTGCCAGCAGTGAACCGAGAGGTGACTCGGATGAGCAGTTCTTC	CASSEPRGDSDEQFF
-	TRBV7-8	TRBJ1-3	-	TGTGCCAGCAGCTTTTGGACATCCCGAGTCTCTGGAAACACCATATATTTT	CASSFWTSRVSGNTIYF
TRBD1	TRBV4-1	TRBJ2-7	-	TGCGCCAGCAGCCAAGATTACGGGACAGACTACGAGCAGTACTTC	CASSQDYGTDYEQYF
-	TRBV27	TRBJ2-7	-	TGTGCCAGCCCCCGGGGAGCGGGCAGGCTCTACGAGCGGCAGTACTTC	CASPRGAGRLYERQYF
-	TRBV4-3	TRBJ1-1	once	TGCGCCAGCAGCCAAGACGAAGAGACTGAAGCTTTCTTT	CASSQDEETEAFF
TRBD2	TRBV6-5	TRBJ2-5	-	TGTGCCAGCAGTTATGGGGTGACTAGCGGCCAAGAGACCCAGTACTTC	CASSYGVTSGQETQYF
-	TRBV6-1	TRBJ2-1	-	TGTGCCAGCAGTGAAAGTATAGGGGGAACCTACAATGAGCAGTTCTTC	CASSESIGGTYNEQFF
-	TRBV6-5	TRBJ1-5	once	TGTGCCAGCAGGTCTACAGGACAGAATCAGCCCCAGCATTTT	CASRSTGQNQPQHF